This TCR beta chain originates from a study of OX40 agonist ivuxolimab in advanced cancers. For context, the study as a whole: Ivuxolimab, which targeted the costimulatory receptor OX40 (CD134), was an agonistic, fully human IgG2 monoclonal antibody. Intravenous ivuxolimab was administered to patients every 2 weeks at six dose levels: 0.01, 0.1, 0.3, 1.5, 3 and 10 mg/kg. Among the roughly 52 dose-escalation patients, approximately 20 had hepatocellular carcinoma, 15 melanoma, 9 renal cell carcinoma and 9 head and neck cancer. The dose-escalation cohort was 82.7% male with a mean age of about 60 years, ranging from 23 to 79. Patients were allowed to have had prior anti-PD-1, anti-PD-L1 or anti-CTLA-4 therapy, and 40% of the dose-escalation patients had been treated with checkpoint inhibitors. Partial responses occurred in three dose-escalation patients, of whom one had hepatocellular carcinoma and two had cutaneous melanoma. Peripheral TCRbeta sequencing aimed to test whether ivuxolimab altered TCR sequence diversity and caused clonal T-cell expansion. The paper reports the monotherapy dose-escalation portion (N of about 56 patients) of the phase I ivuxolimab trial.

In this sample, this clone turned up once. The specificity of this receptor is unknown. It has no much larger one-base neighbor in the sample; base qualities were not kept. For sequencing of the TCRbeta CDR3 region, genomic DNA was extracted from the sorted cells. The immunoSEQ Assay was used to sequence the TCRbeta CDR3 regions. As stored in TCRdb, this immuneACCESS dataset retains in-frame rearrangements with V and J assigned. A fraction of the clones does not appear; measured against another copy, unresolved V genes explain less than half of the discrepancy, and the remainder lacks a known reason. The sample table holds roughly 62,000 clones, of which roughly nine tenths were seen once. The ten largest clonotypes hold approximately 0.62% of the sample. From a lookup of the germline V gene (reference sequence), CDR1 and CDR2 are WNHNN and SYGVQD. The trim is 5 bases for V and 4 bases for J, with a gap of 11 bases between the germline ends. From the cysteine up to the phenylalanine, the CDR3 has a length of 13 residues. The entry retains the CDR3 DNA only, 39 bases that are in frame from base 1.

What the study reported, not specific to this receptor: Antigen specificity was not determined for the clonally expanded peripheral T cells. At doses from 0.1 to 3.0 mg/kg, clonal expansion was seen in both CD4+ and CD8+ blood T cells between baseline and week 6. In partial responders in the 0.1-3.0 mg/kg groups, normalized peripheral clonal expansion was found to be among the lowest, especially among CD8+ T cells. Low levels of normalized T-cell clonal expansion were also shown by some nonresponding patients. On average, CD8+ T cells showed more expanded clones than CD4+ T cells after ivuxolimab.

The trial excluded patients who had a history of autoimmune disease or who were on systemic immunosuppression. Peripheral blood for TCR sequencing was collected from all dose cohorts at baseline, on cycle 4 day 1, and on cycle 7 day 1. The samples were taken from a phase I, first-in-human, multicenter, open-label dose-escalation trial of ivuxolimab. Adults with locally advanced or metastatic melanoma, renal cell, hepatocellular, or head and neck squamous cell carcinoma were enrolled in the trial. Before TCR sequencing, CD4+ T cells and CD8+ T cells were sorted from peripheral blood as separate populations.

This receptor was identified in an adult with an advanced solid tumor such as melanoma, head and neck, liver or kidney cancer. Sequenced here: CD4+ or CD8+ T cells sorted from blood, sampled in a trial of the OX40 agonist ivuxolimab. The chain links TRBV10-1 with TRBJ1-2; the best D guess is TRBD1, with 5 bases matching. The encoded CDR3 is CASSSGQGYGYTF. Read as DNA, the sequence is TGCGCCAGCAGTTCTGGGCAGGGCTATGGCTACACCTTC.